These 9 T cell receptor beta chains originate from one sample sequenced in a study of CD4 T cells in relation to SARS-CoV-2 and coronaviruses. This table comes from immunoSEQ multiplex PCR, and its TCRdb copy is limited to in-frame clones, with some not included. The repertoire includes 60,000 to 65,000 clones, 85% to 95% of them detected once, and roughly 0.14% sits in the top ten. Unexposed donor CD4+ T cells date from about 2011-2019, before the COVID-19 pandemic. The sample consisted of naive CD4+ T cells from PBMCs. Subset indicated: naive CD4+ T cells isolated by negative enrichment. These receptors were obtained from a human donor in good health.

The rearrangement joins TRBV28 to TRBJ2-7, with 8 bases matching TRBD1. Germline CDR1 is MDHEN and CDR2 is SYDVKM. V was pared by 6 bases and J by 3 bases, with 10 bases of the junction left unmatched. The CDR3 loop spans 15 amino acids. The CDR3 nucleotides read TGTGCCAGCAGCGAAAGCAGGGGGCTCGTCTACGAGCAGTACTTC. Protein sequence: CASSESRGLVYEQYF.

The chain is built from TRBV3-1 (or the pseudogene TRBV3-2) and TRBJ1-1; D uncertain. Trimming cost V 0 bases and J 1 base, with 9 bases left between them. This CDR3 has 15 amino acids. Germline CDR1 is LGHDT and CDR2 is YNNKEL (reference sequence). The DNA of the CDR3 is TGTGCCAGCAGCCAAGATTTGGGAGCGAACACTGAAGCTTTCTTT. As protein: CASSQDLGANTEAFF.

The chain links TRBV4-2 to TRBJ2-5; the D gene could be TRBD1 or TRBD2 (6 bases each). This CDR3 has 16 amino acids. Germline loops: CDR1 LGHNA, CDR2 YNFKEQ. V was clipped by 0 bases and J by 2 bases, with 13 bases between them. CDR3 nucleotide sequence: TGTGCCAGCAGCCAAGAGGGGGGCCTAGCGCAAGAGACCCAGTACTTC. This sequence encodes CASSQEGGLAQETQYF.

The chain has TRBV18 and TRBJ2-6, with TRBD1 matching 7 bases. V lost 8 bases, J lost 0 bases, and 7 bases stayed unmatched. In germline, CDR1 is KGHSH, CDR2 LQKENI. This CDR3 is built from 16 residues. CDR3 sequence: CASRQGLASGANVLTF. As DNA, the CDR3 is TGTGCCAGCCGACAGGGTCTGGCCTCTGGGGCCAACGTCCTGACTTTC.

This clone was picked up a small number of times. The J gene is TRBJ1-1, the V gene TRBV6-1; D is uncertain. This CDR3 comprises 14 residues. Germline V gene data show CDR1 as MNHNS and CDR2 as SASEGT. With 6 bases removed from V and 3 bases from J, the gap between germline ends came to 14 bases. CDR3 nucleotide sequence: TGTGCCAGCAGCACCACGGGGATTCACACTGAAGCTTTCTTT. This gives the protein CASSTTGIHTEAFF.

The chain links TRBV27 to TRBJ1-6; TRBD1 matches 7 bases. The CDR3 runs to 14 residues. V was clipped by 7 bases and J by 10 bases; unmatched bases: 10. Germline V gives CDR1 MNHEY, CDR2 SMNVEV (reference sequence). DNA for the CDR3: TGTGCCAGCACCTGGACAGGCAATAGGTCACCCCTCCACTTT. It translates to CASTWTGNRSPLHF.

The chain links TRBV3-1 (or the pseudogene TRBV3-2) to TRBJ2-7; D not certain. This CDR3 spans 15 amino acids. Trimming cost V 6 bases and J 3 bases, with 18 bases left between them. Germline loops: CDR1 LGHDT, CDR2 YNNKEL (reference sequence). The CDR3 here is CASSQLRDAGYEQYF. The DNA for the CDR3 is TGTGCCAGCAGTCAACTTAGAGACGCCGGCTACGAGCAGTACTTC.

The chain recombines TRBV2 with TRBJ2-1; no clear D gene. With 3 bases removed from V and 4 bases from J, the gap between germline ends came to 16 bases. CDR3 length: 16 residues. Germline V lookup: CDR1 SNHLY, CDR2 FYNNEI. The CDR3 region has the DNA TGTGCCAGCAGTGACCGAGGTAGCCAAGAATACAATGAGCAGTTCTTC. It codes for CASSDRGSQEYNEQFF.

This chain joins TRBV5-1 and TRBJ1-3, with D tentatively TRBD1 (5 bases). Germline CDR1 and CDR2: SGHRS and YFSETQ. This CDR3 comprises 16 residues. V gave up 1 base and J gave up 0 bases, with 11 bases separating them. The CDR3 nucleotides are TGCGCCAGCAGCTTGAACGGACAAAGCTCTGGAAACACCATATATTTT. This translates into CASSLNGQSSGNTIYF.